The 22 T cell receptor beta chains below all came from one sample that was sequenced in a study of graft-versus-host responses after intestinal transplantation. These receptors lack a known antigen. The table came from immunoSEQ multiplex PCR; TCRdb's copy has only in-frame clones and leaves some out. The sample includes tens of thousands of clones, around 90% of them seen just once. Source: unstimulated CD4+ T cells sorted from spleen or lymph node cells, taken before intestinal transplant. The receptors were sampled from a human donor who received an intestinal transplant.

The count of this clone is one. The chain links TRBV7-3 to TRBJ1-1; 9 positions agree with TRBD1. CDR1 and CDR2 (germline): SGHTA, FQGTGA. The CDR3 is 15 residues long. The trim removed 0 bases at V and 5 bases at J, leaving 4 bases unmatched. The CDR3 DNA sequence: TGTGCCAGCAGCTTAACGTCCGGGACAGGGACTGAAGCTTTCTTT. It specifies CASSLTSGTGTEAFF.

This chain uses TRBV6-5 with TRBJ1-6; D is perhaps TRBD1 (5 bases). CDR3 length: 12 amino acids. Germline loops: CDR1 MNHEY, CDR2 SVGAGI. The germline V and J ends were trimmed by 8 bases and 10 bases, with 12 bases remaining between them. CDR3 in DNA: TGTGCCAGCGGGGGGGTAGGGTCACCCCTCCACTTT. It specifies CASGGVGSPLHF.

The chain uses TRBV10-1 and TRBJ2-7; 9 bases map to TRBD1. Unmatched junction bases numbered 9, after V lost 3 bases and J lost 6 bases. Germline V gives CDR1 WNHNN, CDR2 SYGVQD (reference sequence). The CDR3 has 15 amino acids. The CDR3: CASSEWGQGAVEQYF. Written as DNA, the CDR3 is TGCGCCAGCAGTGAATGGGGACAGGGAGCGGTCGAGCAGTACTTC.

This sequence joins TRBV6-5 and TRBJ2-4, with TRBD2 as a possible D gene (7 bases). The CDR3 extends over 14 amino acids. Trimming took 2 bases from V and 6 from J, leaving 11 bases between them. CDR1 is MNHEY and CDR2 is SVGAGI in the germline V gene. CDR3 protein: CASSYGGAGNIQYF. CDR3 DNA sequence: TGTGCCAGCAGTTACGGGGGGGCGGGAAACATTCAGTACTTC.

The rearrangement uses TRBV7-8 and TRBJ1-6; 7 positions agree with TRBD1. Per the germline V gene, CDR1 is SGHVS and CDR2 is FQNEAQ. The CDR3 is 13 amino acids. The V segment lost 6 bases and the J segment 12 bases; nucleotides outside the gene matches: 8. CDR3 region: CASSPGQARPLHF. CDR3 nucleotide sequence: TGTGCCAGCAGTCCTGGACAGGCACGACCCCTCCACTTT.

V and J are TRBV13 and TRBJ2-7, with TRBD2 identical over 8 bases. V was pared by 0 bases and J by 0 bases, with 4 bases of the junction left unmatched. The CDR3 runs to 16 residues. Germline V gene data show CDR1 as PRHDT and CDR2 as FYEKMQ (reference sequence). CDR3 sequence reads: CASSLGLAGNSYEQYF. The CDR3 DNA reads TGTGCCAGCAGCTTAGGCTTAGCGGGAAACTCCTACGAGCAGTACTTC.

The chain combines TRBV29-1 with TRBJ2-1, with D uncertain. CDR1 is SQVTM and CDR2 is ANQGSEA in the germline V gene. The V and J ends lost 8 bases and 6 bases respectively, with 14 bases between them. The CDR3 length is 12 residues. The CDR3 loop reads CSCLLVGNEQFF. The CDR3 DNA sequence: TGCAGCTGTTTGCTAGTCGGCAATGAGCAGTTCTTC.

This clone appeared a few times. The CDR3 DNA follows: TGTGCCAGCAGGGAGCAGGGTCTCGGCGGCTACACCTTC. This encodes CASREQGLGGYTF. The V call is TRBV5-6, the J call TRBJ1-2, with a tentative D call TRBD1 (5 bases). The CDR3 covers 13 residues. Trimming shortened V by 5 bases and J by 8 bases, and 16 bases separated the two germline ends. Germline-derived CDR1 and CDR2 are SGHDT and YYEEEE.

The chain links TRBV6-1 to TRBJ1-2, with TRBD1 identical over 10 bases. Germline values: CDR1 MNHNS, CDR2 SASEGT. The CDR3 is made up of 13 amino acids. V lost 4 bases and J lost 7; bases outside the gene matches: 3. CDR3 sequence reads: CASSGDRGFGYTF. Here the CDR3 DNA reads TGTGCCAGCAGTGGGGACAGGGGATTTGGCTACACCTTC.

V and J are TRBV7-8 and TRBJ2-7; maybe TRBD1 (6 bases). The CDR3 length is 14 residues. Germline CDR1 reads SGHVS; CDR2 reads FQNEAQ. V was pared by 5 bases and J by 3 bases, with 14 bases between. The DNA for the CDR3 is TGTGCCAGCAGCACGATCGACAGGTACTACGAGCAGTACTTC. This translates into CASSTIDRYYEQYF.

This sequence joins TRBV2 and TRBJ2-2, with TRBD1 matching over 10 bases. This CDR3 spans 15 amino acids. Germline V gene data show CDR1 as SNHLY and CDR2 as FYNNEI. The junction had 4 bases not matched to a gene; V was cut back by 4 bases and J by 5 bases. CDR3 nucleotides: TGTGCCAGCAGTGGACAGGGGGCGAGGACCGGGGAGCTGTTTTTT. Translation gives CASSGQGARTGELFF.

About this clone itself: An end of the junction differs from the germline gene, which may be a read error. The chain recombines TRBV7-7 with TRBJ2-5, with 8 bases that match TRBD1. From germline, CDR1 is SSHAT and CDR2 FNYEAQ (reference sequence). The CDR3 runs to 16 residues. The CDR3 loop reads CASSLNRGQGAETQYF. As DNA, the CDR3 is TGTGCTAGCAGCCTAAATAGAGGACAGGGAGCGGAGACCCAGTACTTC.

The V gene is TRBV5-6, the J gene TRBJ1-1, with 9 bases fitting TRBD1. CDR3 length equals 17 residues. The germline gives CDR1 SGHDT, CDR2 YYEEEE. Trimming at V came to 4 bases and at J to 1 base, leaving 11 bases not matched to a gene. CDR3 in DNA: TGTGCCAGCAGCACAACAGGGGGCGCGAGTCGGAACACTGAAGCTTTCTTT. Translated: CASSTTGGASRNTEAFF. The full variable domain, in which reference TRBV5-6 and TRBJ1-1 provide the parts outside the CDR3, is DAGVTQSPTHLIKTRGQQVTLRCSPKSGHDTVSWYQQALGQGPQFIFQYYEEEERQRGNFPDRFSGHQFPNYSSELNVNALLLGDSALYLCASSTTGGASRNTEAFFGQGTRLTVV.

The V call is TRBV7-9, the J call TRBJ1-2; possibly TRBD1 for D (5 bases). Looked up from germline, CDR1 is SEHNR and CDR2 is FQNEAQ (reference sequence). The CDR3 length is 12 residues. V was pared by 5 bases and J by 8 bases, with 12 bases between. The CDR3 DNA reads as TGTGCCAGCAGCACACCAACAGGCGGCTACACCTTC. This gives the protein CASSTPTGGYTF. The entire variable domain, with the rest obtained from reference TRBV7-9 and TRBJ1-2, is as follows: DTGVSQNPRHKITKRGQNVTFRCDPISEHNRLYWYRQTLGQGPEFLTYFQNEAQLEKSRLLSDRFSAERPKGSFSTLEIQRTEQGDSAMYLCASSTPTGGYTFGSGTRLTVV.

The chain carries TRBV29-1 and TRBJ1-2; D might be TRBD1 (5 bases). The CDR3 covers 14 residues. The V gene's germline CDR1 is SQVTM and CDR2 ANQGSEA. V lost 0 bases to trimming and J lost 8 bases, with 16 bases between them. The CDR3 region has the DNA TGCAGCGTTGAAGATTTATCGGGGGAGAGGGGCTACACCTTC. Translated: CSVEDLSGERGYTF.

This clone has a handful of counts. The rearrangement joins TRBV6-5 to TRBJ1-2; D is possibly TRBD1 (6 bases). The CDR3 runs to 13 residues. The germline CDR1 and CDR2 sequences are MNHEY and SVGAGI. V was pared by 2 bases and J by 2 bases, with 6 bases between. Here the CDR3 reads CASSYDRNYGYTF. The CDR3 region has the DNA TGTGCCAGCAGTTACGACAGGAACTATGGCTACACCTTC.

The J gene is TRBJ1-5, the V gene TRBV19; no reliable D call. The CDR3 spans 14 residues. V was shortened by 4 bases and J by 2 bases, with 9 bases between the two germline ends. CDR1 LNHDA and CDR2 SQIVND come from the germline V gene (reference sequence). CDR3 DNA: TGTGCCAGTAGTAAGGGAGGCGGCAATCAGCCCCAGCATTTT. Translation: CASSKGGGNQPQHF. The full variable domain, its missing parts supplied by reference TRBV19 and TRBJ1-5, is DGGITQSPKYLFRKEGQNVTLSCEQNLNHDAMYWYRQDPGQGLRLIYYSQIVNDFQKGDIAEGYSVSREKKESFPLTVTSAQKNPTAFYLCASSKGGGNQPQHFGDGTRLSIL.

This chain connects TRBV4-2 to TRBJ2-3; 8 bases fit TRBD2. Trimming cost V 4 bases and J 1 base; bases outside gene matches: 7. Germline values: CDR1 LGHNA, CDR2 YNFKEQ. CDR3 length: 16 residues. This CDR3 reads CASSPYEGLGTDTQYF. CDR3 DNA: TGTGCCAGCAGCCCATACGAGGGACTAGGCACAGATACGCAGTATTTT.

This chain uses TRBV9 with TRBJ1-2; 8 nucleotides align to TRBD1. The CDR3 loop spans 13 amino acids. CDR1 SGDLS and CDR2 YYNGEE come from the germline V gene. J gave up 8 bases and V 4 bases, and 7 bases lay outside the gene matches. Here the CDR3 reads CASSKRQGWGYTF. The CDR3 DNA reads TGTGCCAGCAGCAAACGACAGGGGTGGGGCTACACCTTC.

The J gene is TRBJ1-3, the V gene TRBV18, with 7 bases that match TRBD1. The CDR3 is 15 amino acids. Germline loops: CDR1 KGHSH, CDR2 LQKENI. The J segment lost 4 bases and the V segment lost 6 bases, leaving 9 bases of the junction unmatched. The CDR3 region is CASSPKTGSGNTIYF. The CDR3 DNA is TGTGCCAGCTCCCCTAAGACAGGGTCCGGAAACACCATATATTTT.

This chain links TRBV29-1 with TRBJ1-3; D is perhaps TRBD1 (5 bases). Trimming took 2 bases from V and 10 from J, leaving 12 bases between them. CDR1 and CDR2 (germline): SQVTM, ANQGSEA. The CDR3 contains 12 residues. CDR3 nucleotides: TGCAGCGTTGAATACGGGGGGGGGACCATATATTTT. Its translation is CSVEYGGGTIYF.

The gene calls are TRBV7-8 and TRBJ2-5; D might be TRBD2 (5 bases). This CDR3 is built from 13 residues. Germline-derived CDR1 and CDR2 are SGHVS and FQNEAQ. The V end lost 2 bases, the J end lost 7 bases, and 11 bases lay between the germline ends. The CDR3 loop reads CASSLPRGGTQYF. The DNA of the CDR3 is TGTGCCAGCAGCTTACCCCGAGGAGGGACCCAGTACTTC. The full variable domain, its missing parts supplied by reference TRBV7-8 and TRBJ2-5, is GAGVSQSPRYKVAKRGQDVALRCDPISGHVSLFWYQQALGQGPEFLTYFQNEAQLDKSGLPSDRFFAERPEGSVSTLKIQRTQQEDSAVYLCASSLPRGGTQYFGPGTRLLVL.